One T cell receptor beta chain is described in this entry. This clonotype occurred many times. It lacks a known antigen. Per-base quality was not reported, and no clone a single base away is much larger than it. The data stem from a study of CD8 T cells in ankylosing spondylitis (dated by TCRdb to 2015 to 2018). Concerning the study at large: The study profiled T cell receptor beta repertoires in healthy donors and ankylosing spondylitis patients to find disease-linked TCR variants. Peripheral blood was sampled, and synovial fluid was additionally collected from ankylosing spondylitis patients. The full study cohort comprised about 23 ankylosing spondylitis patients and over 95 healthy donors.

Study-level results and caveats: Some TCR beta motif variants had previously been reported in synovial fluid and blood of reactive arthritis patients, which suggested common disease-initiation mechanisms. The disease-linked clones were reported as significantly enriched in matched synovial fluid samples from ankylosing spondylitis patients. Blood from ankylosing spondylitis patients appeared to be characterized by a TCR beta motif composed of 7 to 9 highly homologous amino acid variants. The disease-linked clones had a CD8+ phenotype and were found at relatively low frequencies in peripheral blood.

The instrument was an Illumina HiSeq 2500. Quantitative 5'-RACE with molecular barcodes was the method used to prepare the TCR beta libraries. Processing in the source paper ran as follows. Disease-linked TCR variants were identified with a new computational method built on a probabilistic model of VDJ rearrangement. The public reads were reanalyzed by TCRdb: fastp trimming at Q25, MiXCR alignment, in-frame beta chains only. Identical CDR3 proteins give one entry, which carries the most common genes and DNA. The authors' filters were not applied to this entry. The sample table shows approximately 250,000 distinct CDR3 sequences, and roughly 8.2% are seen once. 4.8% of the sample rests with the top ten. At the junction V is shortened by 4 bases and J by 1 base, with 7 bases in between. Taken from cysteine to phenylalanine, the CDR3 has 13 residues. The only DNA kept is the CDR3, 39 bases in frame from the first base.

Sequencing was carried out using blood, either unsorted or a sorted T cell fraction (not recorded which). This sequence was found in a female donor with ankylosing spondylitis or in good health (not recorded which). Recombination linked TRBV12-3 or TRBV12-4 to TRBJ1-1, with an unclear D gene assignment. The CDR3 here reads CASSWTTNTEAFF. The nucleotide sequence is TGTGCCAGCAGTTGGACGACGAACACTGAAGCTTTCTTT.